Listed here are 30 T cell receptor beta chains from one sample, sequenced in a study of T cell responses to AZD1222 COVID-19 vaccine. Some clones are missing from TCRdb's copy, which holds only in-frame ones; the method was immunoSEQ multiplex PCR. Among 95,000 to 150,000 clones, approximately 85% were seen once, and the ten largest hold over 5%. This sample comprised peripheral blood, obtained on day 0 of AZD1222 vaccination. The origin of the receptors is an adult in good health.

The chain joins TRBV6-6 to TRBJ1-5; 7 bases line up with TRBD1. The length of the CDR3 is 17 residues. The J segment lost 1 base and the V segment lost 5 bases, leaving 11 bases of the junction unmatched. Germline lookup yields CDR1 MNHNY and CDR2 SVGAGI (reference sequence). The CDR3 sequence: CASSPTLDRVSNQPQHF. The DNA for the CDR3 is TGTGCCAGCAGTCCCACGCTCGACAGGGTGAGCAATCAGCCCCAGCATTTT.

This clone occurred once. The J gene is TRBJ2-5, the V gene TRBV5-1, with a tentative D call TRBD2 (5 bases). The CDR3 sequence is 15 residues long. Looked up from germline, CDR1 is SGHRS and CDR2 is YFSETQ. Deletions cut 4 bases from V and 1 base from J, with 14 bases between. As DNA, the CDR3 is TGCGCCAGCAGCCCGGGCCGAGGGCTCCAAGAGACCCAGTACTTC. This codes for CASSPGRGLQETQYF. The entire variable domain, with the rest obtained from reference TRBV5-1 and TRBJ2-5, is as follows: KAGVTQTPRYLIKTRGQQVTLSCSPISGHRSVSWYQQTPGQGLQFLFEYFSETQRNKGNFPGRFSGRQFSNSRSEMNVSTLELGDSALYLCASSPGRGLQETQYFGPGTRLLVL.

The gene calls are TRBV6-5 and TRBJ1-2; 7 bases align to TRBD1. The CDR3 is made up of 15 amino acids. V dropped 0 bases and J dropped 5; count of bases not matched to a gene: 6. Germline V lookup: CDR1 MNHEY, CDR2 SVGAGI. The CDR3 nucleotides read TGTGCCAGCAGTTACTCGATGTCAGGGGGATATGGCTACACCTTC. This codes for CASSYSMSGGYGYTF.

The chain has TRBV7-2 and TRBJ2-2; D unresolved. Germline CDR1 SGHTA, CDR2 FQGNSA. The CDR3 consists of 16 residues. V was cut by 0 bases and J by 0 bases, with 8 bases left in between. DNA of the CDR3: TGTGCCAGCAGCTTAGCGATGGGCGCGAACACCGGGGAGCTGTTTTTT. This gives the protein CASSLAMGANTGELFF.

This CDR3 is CASSMDRKQFF. The CDR3 DNA is TGTGCCAGCAGTATGGACAGGAAGCAGTTCTTC. The genes are TRBV6-5 and TRBJ2-1, with 7 bases identical to TRBD1. CDR3 size: 11 residues. Trimming cost V 5 bases and J 11 bases; bases outside gene matches: 3. Germline V gene sequence: CDR1 MNHEY, CDR2 SVGAGI.

This chain links TRBV30 with TRBJ2-7, with 9 bases that match TRBD1. This CDR3 contains 12 residues. CDR1 and CDR2 from the germline V gene are GTSNPN and SVGIG (reference sequence). With V trimmed by 5 bases and J by 8 bases, 7 bases remained unmatched. DNA for the CDR3: TGTGCCTGGGCCCCGGGACAGGGCAAGCAGTACTTC. It specifies CAWAPGQGKQYF.

The chain joins TRBV28 to TRBJ1-5; D is ambiguous. CDR1 is MDHEN and CDR2 is SYDVKM in the germline V gene. CDR3 size: 13 residues. V was pared by 5 bases and J by 6 bases, with 11 bases between. The CDR3 is CASSTPDRQPQHF. The DNA of the CDR3 is TGTGCCAGCAGTACTCCGGACCGTCAGCCCCAGCATTTT.

This clone appeared once. V is TRBV15 and J is TRBJ2-5; 8 bases map to TRBD1. CDR3 size: 17 residues. Per germline, CDR1 LNHNV and CDR2 YYDKDF (reference sequence). Trimming took 0 bases from V and 4 from J; bases not matched to a gene: 10. CDR3 nucleotides: TGTGCCACCAGCAGAGACTCCTGGACAGGGTTGGGAGAGACCCAGTACTTC. Translating it yields CATSRDSWTGLGETQYF.

V gene TRBV6-1 combines with J gene TRBJ1-4; no reliable D call. CDR3 size: 13 residues. V was clipped by 0 bases and J by 11 bases, with 10 bases between them. Germline CDR1 reads MNHNS; CDR2 reads SASEGT. The CDR3 loop reads CASSEAPRRKLFF. The CDR3, as DNA: TGTGCCAGCAGTGAAGCACCCCGGCGGAAACTGTTTTTT.

CDR3 in amino acids: CASSPGTAYNQPQHF. CDR3 coding DNA: TGTGCCAGTAGCCCCGGGACAGCGTATAATCAGCCCCAGCATTTT. The genes are TRBV19 and TRBJ1-5; 7 bases fit TRBD1. The V gene's germline CDR1 is LNHDA and CDR2 SQIVND (reference sequence). The V gene end was trimmed by 6 bases and the J gene end by 4 bases; junction bases not matched to a gene: 9. The CDR3 covers 15 residues.

This rearrangement joins TRBV6-5 to TRBJ1-2; D not resolved. The CDR3 extends over 11 amino acids. V was trimmed by 4 bases and J by 3 bases, leaving 3 bases between them. Germline CDR1 and CDR2: MNHEY and SVGAGI. CDR3 nucleotides: TGTGCCAGCAGTTCCCACTATGGCTACACCTTC. Its translation: CASSSHYGYTF.

The genes are TRBV28 and TRBJ2-4; 7 positions agree with TRBD1. Unmatched junction bases numbered 8, after V lost 6 bases and J lost 3 bases. Germline CDR1 reads MDHEN; CDR2 reads SYDVKM. The CDR3 contains 15 residues. Here the CDR3 reads CASSEDRRYKNIQYF. The DNA for the CDR3 is TGTGCCAGCAGCGAGGACAGGCGATACAAAAACATTCAGTACTTC.

This clone came up a few times. The chain joins TRBV28 to TRBJ1-6; TRBD1 matches 7 bases. Trimming cost V 8 bases and J 10 bases; bases outside gene matches: 17. This CDR3 has 16 residues. Germline assignment: CDR1 MDHEN and CDR2 SYDVKM. The CDR3 sequence: CASGPTRDSQRSPLHF. The CDR3 region has the DNA TGTGCCAGCGGGCCTACACGGGACAGCCAGAGATCACCCCTCCACTTT.

The V and J genes are TRBV6-2 or TRBV6-3 and TRBJ2-5; D is perhaps TRBD1 (6 bases). V was pared by 5 bases and J by 2 bases, with 9 bases between. Germline CDR1 reads MNHEY; CDR2 reads SVGEGT. CDR3 length: 13 amino acids. CDR3 DNA: TGTGCCAGCAGTGGGACACCTCAAGAGACCCAGTACTTC. Amino acids: CASSGTPQETQYF.

The chain recombines TRBV9 with TRBJ2-7; TRBD2 agrees at 12 bases. Trimming took 0 bases from V and 7 from J; bases not matched to a gene: 5. Germline assignment: CDR1 SGDLS and CDR2 YYNGEE. This CDR3 spans 15 amino acids. CDR3 amino acids: CASSVEATSGGEQYF. CDR3 DNA sequence: TGTGCCAGCAGCGTAGAAGCGACTAGCGGGGGAGAGCAGTACTTC.

V usage is TRBV28 and J usage is TRBJ1-1; no reliable D call. Per the germline V gene, CDR1 is MDHEN and CDR2 is SYDVKM. V was cut by 8 bases and J by 7 bases, with 11 bases left in between. This CDR3 has 11 residues. CDR3 bases: TGTGCCAGCGGACCCGGAGATGAAGCTTTCTTT. Protein product: CASGPGDEAFF.

The chain links TRBV2 to TRBJ1-2; D remains unclear. CDR1 SNHLY and CDR2 FYNNEI come from the germline V gene. The CDR3 extends over 14 amino acids. The V and J ends lost 3 bases and 7 bases respectively, with 15 bases between them. The CDR3 nucleotides are TGTGCCAGCAGTGAGGTTCGGGAAAGAGGTGGCTACACCTTC. Translated, it gives CASSEVRERGGYTF.

This sequence joins TRBV29-1 and TRBJ2-7, with 10 bases lining up with TRBD1. The junction had 2 bases not matched to a gene; V was cut back by 7 bases and J by 2 bases. The CDR3 covers 12 residues. Germline values: CDR1 SQVTM, CDR2 ANQGSEA. CDR3 DNA: TGCAGCGCGGGACAGGGGACCTACGAGCAGTACTTC. Translated: CSAGQGTYEQYF.

The chain combines TRBV19 with TRBJ2-7; TRBD1 might be the D (6 bases). Trimming removed 5 bases at V and 1 base at J, with 12 bases between. Germline V gene lookup returns CDR1 LNHDA and CDR2 SQIVND (reference sequence). The CDR3 runs 14 residues. In DNA form, the CDR3 reads TGTGCCAGTAGTCGTGGACAGAAGTCCTACGAGCAGTACTTC. Protein: CASSRGQKSYEQYF.

The CDR3 is CASSFSQGRYGYTF. The DNA for the CDR3 is TGTGCCAGCAGTTTCTCCCAGGGGCGGTATGGCTACACCTTC. V and J are TRBV28 and TRBJ1-2, with D tentatively TRBD1 (6 bases). Per the germline V gene, CDR1 is MDHEN and CDR2 is SYDVKM. This CDR3 has 14 residues. V lost 3 bases to trimming and J lost 5 bases, with 13 bases between them.

The chain has TRBV20-1 and TRBJ2-1; 7 bases align to TRBD1. V dropped 4 bases and J dropped 16; count of bases not matched to a gene: 10. Germline lookup yields CDR1 DFQATT and CDR2 SNEGSKA (reference sequence). This CDR3 is 11 amino acids long. CDR3 in amino acids: CSATLTGVRFF. The CDR3 DNA sequence: TGCAGTGCTACCTTAACAGGGGTGCGATTCTTC.

This clone appeared a few times. V gene TRBV3-1 (or the pseudogene TRBV3-2) combines with J gene TRBJ2-7; D not resolved. The CDR3 spans 14 residues. Germline lookup yields CDR1 LGHDT and CDR2 YNNKEL (reference sequence). V dropped 1 base and J dropped 3 bases, with 10 bases sitting between them. CDR3 in amino acids: CASSQGVNNYEQYF. CDR3 DNA: TGTGCCAGCAGCCAAGGTGTTAACAACTACGAGCAGTACTTC.

The V and J genes are TRBV6-1 and TRBJ1-2; tentatively, D is TRBD1 (5 bases). The V gene's germline CDR1 is MNHNS and CDR2 SASEGT. The V gene lost 2 bases and the J gene lost 8 bases, with 21 bases spanning the gap. The CDR3 covers 16 residues. This chain's CDR3 is CASSELPPEGLRGYTF. The CDR3 DNA follows: TGTGCCAGCAGTGAACTCCCCCCGGAGGGGCTTAGGGGCTACACCTTC.

This clone was recorded once. The V and J genes are TRBV6-2 or TRBV6-3 and TRBJ2-7, with D perhaps matching TRBD2 (6 bases). Germline V gene sequence: CDR1 MNHEY, CDR2 SVGEGT. V was cut by 5 bases and J by 1 base, with 9 bases left in between. There are 13 residues in the CDR3. DNA for the CDR3: TGTGCCAGCAGTGGGGGGATTTCCTACGAGCAGTACTTC. It is translated as CASSGGISYEQYF.

This chain joins TRBV20-1 and TRBJ2-7; D may correspond to TRBD1 or TRBD2 (6 bases each). This CDR3 spans 11 amino acids. The germline CDR1 and CDR2 sequences are DFQATT and SNEGSKA (reference sequence). The germline V and J ends were trimmed by 5 bases and 6 bases, with 11 bases remaining between them. The CDR3 region is CSALGGTEQYF. The CDR3 nucleotides read TGCAGTGCTCTGGGGGGCACCGAGCAGTACTTC.

The chain carries TRBV28 and TRBJ1-1, with D uncertain. The CDR3 covers 14 residues. The germline V gene has CDR1 MDHEN and CDR2 SYDVKM. With 2 bases removed from V and 11 bases from J, the gap between germline ends came to 18 bases. CDR3 amino acids: CASSLTVSVHLAFF. In nucleotides, the CDR3 is TGTGCCAGCAGTTTAACAGTTTCTGTTCATCTGGCTTTCTTT.

The chain links TRBV6-5 to TRBJ1-1; possible D gene TRBD1, 5 bases. The V end was cut by 2 bases, the J end by 0 bases, with 10 bases between. The germline V gene encodes CDR1 MNHEY and CDR2 SVGAGI. The CDR3 runs 15 residues. In DNA, the CDR3 is TGTGCCAGCAGTTACCAGGGACGGATGAACACTGAAGCTTTCTTT. Translated, it gives CASSYQGRMNTEAFF.

V is TRBV15 and J is TRBJ1-6, with D tentatively TRBD1 (6 bases). Trimming took 0 bases from V and 2 from J, leaving 23 bases between them. CDR3 length: 21 residues. Looked up from germline, CDR1 is LNHNV and CDR2 is YYDKDF (reference sequence). The CDR3 DNA reads as TGTGCCACCAGCAGAGATCGCATAGTGTCTTCCGGGGGCACCTATAATTCACCCCTCCACTTT. Translated: CATSRDRIVSSGGTYNSPLHF.

The chain links TRBV28 to TRBJ1-1, with TRBD1 matching over 7 bases. J was trimmed by 5 bases and V by 5 bases; bases with no gene match: 8. Germline CDR1 is MDHEN and CDR2 is SYDVKM. The CDR3 totals 14 residues. The DNA for the CDR3 is TGTGCCAGCAGTAAACAGGGGTTGGGGACTGAAGCTTTCTTT. This encodes CASSKQGLGTEAFF.

The chain combines TRBV24-1 with TRBJ2-2, with D perhaps TRBD1 (6 bases). V shed 0 bases and J shed 0 bases, with 10 bases lying between them. The germline gives CDR1 KGHDR, CDR2 SFDVKD. This CDR3 is 17 amino acids long. CDR3 in amino acids: CATSDLPGTPNTGELFF. In DNA form, the CDR3 reads TGTGCCACCAGTGATTTGCCCGGGACACCGAACACCGGGGAGCTGTTTTTT.